A single sample is the source of the 30 T cell receptor beta chains below, sequenced in a study of control samples from healthy donors and cancer patients. Assay: immunoSEQ multiplex PCR; the TCRdb copy retains only in-frame clones and omits some. The table lists about 120,000 clones, 92% of them singletons, with 5.5% to 7% in the top ten. The sequencing sample was made of blood. The receptors shown here come from a man between 18 and 35 years old in good health.

In its sample, this clone was seen once. As DNA, the CDR3 is TGTGCCAGCAGCAACGGGGGTTATAATTCACCCCTCCACTTT. Its protein product is CASSNGGYNSPLHF. The chain combines TRBV6-5 with TRBJ1-6; D might be TRBD1 (5 bases). Germline V gene data show CDR1 as MNHEY and CDR2 as SVGAGI. CDR3 length: 14 amino acids. V was trimmed by 6 bases and J by 4 bases, leaving 10 bases between them.

A single count supports this clone. This chain links TRBV7-9 with TRBJ2-7; D unresolved. CDR1 and CDR2 from the germline V gene are SEHNR and FQNEAQ (reference sequence). This CDR3 is built from 14 residues. The V end lost 1 base, the J end lost 4 bases, and 11 bases lay between the germline ends. The CDR3 reads CASSLGLQKYEQYF. The CDR3 region has the DNA TGTGCCAGCAGCTTAGGTCTACAAAAGTACGAGCAGTACTTC.

The rearrangement uses TRBV27 and TRBJ1-5; D call uncertain. The CDR3 covers 15 residues. Germline CDR1 reads MNHEY; CDR2 reads SMNVEV (reference sequence). Deletions cut 0 bases from V and 6 bases from J, with 12 bases between. CDR3: CASSLSGRLVQPQHF. CDR3 in DNA: TGTGCCAGCAGTTTATCAGGGAGGCTCGTTCAGCCCCAGCATTTT.

The J gene is TRBJ2-1, the V gene TRBV4-1; 10 nucleotides align to TRBD2. The CDR3 loop spans 18 amino acids. Germline values: CDR1 MGHRA, CDR2 YSYEKL. With V trimmed by 1 base and J by 7 bases, 13 bases remained unmatched. The CDR3 is CASSQGRPLAGVTNEQFF. The CDR3 nucleotides are TGCGCCAGCAGCCAAGGTCGGCCGCTAGCGGGGGTAACTAATGAGCAGTTCTTC.

The V call is TRBV28, the J call TRBJ1-2; 7 bases agree with TRBD1. V lost 1 base to trimming and J lost 7 bases; unmatched junction nucleotides: 6. Germline CDR1 and CDR2: MDHEN and SYDVKM. The CDR3 has 14 residues. The CDR3 DNA reads as TGTGCCAGCAGTTTATCAGGGGGGCGGCCTGGCTACACCTTC. This encodes CASSLSGGRPGYTF.

Here the CDR3 reads CASSPLVPTNTGELFF. Here the CDR3 DNA reads TGTGCCAGCTCACCACTAGTACCTACAAACACCGGGGAGCTGTTTTTT. V and J are TRBV18 and TRBJ2-2; D is undetermined. CDR3 length: 16 amino acids. Per the germline V gene, CDR1 is KGHSH and CDR2 is LQKENI. Between the trimmed V and J ends, which lost 1 base and 2 bases, there was a span of 11 bases.

The chain joins TRBV5-6 to TRBJ2-2; D might be TRBD1 (5 bases). V dropped 1 base and J dropped 6 bases, with 7 bases sitting between them. This CDR3 is 13 amino acids long. Germline V CDR1 and CDR2: SGHDT, YYEEEE. For the CDR3, the DNA is TGTGCCAGCAGCTTGATCAGGGCCGGGGAGCTGTTTTTT. Translating gives CASSLIRAGELFF. Full variable domain (outside the CDR3, taken from reference TRBV5-6 and TRBJ2-2): DAGVTQSPTHLIKTRGQQVTLRCSPKSGHDTVSWYQQALGQGPQFIFQYYEEEERQRGNFPDRFSGHQFPNYSSELNVNALLLGDSALYLCASSLIRAGELFFGEGSRLTVL.

The chain couples TRBV7-9 to TRBJ1-1; D may be TRBD1 (5 bases). CDR3 length: 14 residues. The V gene's germline CDR1 is SEHNR and CDR2 FQNEAQ (reference sequence). V lost 4 bases and J lost 5, with 14 bases in between. The DNA of the CDR3 is TGTGCCAGCAGCTCGGGACTCGCGATAACTGAAGCTTTCTTT. Its translation is CASSSGLAITEAFF.

This chain uses TRBV5-5 with TRBJ2-7; D is possibly TRBD1 (6 bases). V was pared by 10 bases and J by 2 bases, with 19 bases between. The length of the CDR3 is 14 residues. CDR1 is SGHKS and CDR2 is YYEKEE in the germline V gene (reference sequence). The CDR3 DNA reads as TGTGCCCGGCGGCGGGCAGGGGTTCCCTACGAGCAGTACTTC. It is translated as CARRRAGVPYEQYF.

This clone was seen at least ten times. V and J are TRBV2 and TRBJ2-1; TRBD1 matches 10 bases. The V segment lost 4 bases and the J segment 6 bases; nucleotides outside the gene matches: 6. Germline V gene sequence: CDR1 SNHLY, CDR2 FYNNEI. The CDR3 has 15 residues. CDR3 nucleotides: TGTGCCAGCAGTGCCGGGACAGGGGACGCCAATGAGCAGTTCTTC. Protein product: CASSAGTGDANEQFF. Full variable domain (outside the CDR3, taken from reference TRBV2 and TRBJ2-1): EPEVTQTPSHQVTQMGQEVILRCVPISNHLYFYWYRQILGQKVEFLVSFYNNEISEKSEIFDDQFSVERPDGSNFTLKIRSTKLEDSAMYFCASSAGTGDANEQFFGPGTRLTVL.

The chain carries TRBV9 and TRBJ2-7; the match to TRBD1 covers 7 bases. The J segment lost 6 bases and the V segment lost 3 bases, leaving 6 bases of the junction unmatched. In germline, CDR1 is SGDLS, CDR2 YYNGEE. The CDR3 has 13 residues. The CDR3 nucleotides read TGTGCCAGCAGCGAGACAGGGACGGGCGAGCAGTACTTC. Its translation: CASSETGTGEQYF.

The rearrangement uses TRBV3-1 (or the pseudogene TRBV3-2) and TRBJ1-2; D is ambiguous. The germline V gene encodes CDR1 LGHDT and CDR2 YNNKEL (reference sequence). V gave up 0 bases and J gave up 4 bases, with 12 bases separating them. The CDR3 extends over 15 amino acids. In nucleotides, the CDR3 is TGTGCCAGCAGCCAAGATATTGCCTGGGCCTATGGCTACACCTTC. Translating gives CASSQDIAWAYGYTF.

The chain combines TRBV5-3 with TRBJ2-5; 7 bases are a match to TRBD2. TRBV5-3 is given ORF status, its function remaining uncertain. This CDR3 region has 17 residues. After removal of 0 bases from V and 0 bases from J, the junction contained 8 bases not matched to a gene. This CDR3 is CARSLGEGGANQETQYF. For the CDR3, the DNA is TGTGCCAGAAGCTTGGGGGAGGGCGGGGCAAACCAAGAGACCCAGTACTTC.

This chain joins TRBV6-4 and TRBJ2-1, with 9 bases that match TRBD1. Germline V gene data show CDR1 as MRHNA and CDR2 as SNTAGT. J gave up 3 bases and V 2 bases, and 2 bases lay outside the gene matches. CDR3 length: 15 amino acids. The CDR3 sequence: CASSDRQGGYNEQFF. In DNA form, the CDR3 reads TGTGCCAGCAGTGACAGACAGGGGGGCTACAATGAGCAGTTCTTC.

The J gene is TRBJ2-2, the V gene TRBV5-1; 11 bases map to TRBD2. The CDR3 is 16 amino acids. CDR1 is SGHRS and CDR2 is YFSETQ in the germline V gene. Trimming cost V 1 base and J 3 bases; bases outside gene matches: 2. The CDR3 DNA sequence: TGCGCCAGCAGCTTGCCACTAGCGGGGGACACCGGGGAGCTGTTTTTT. This codes for CASSLPLAGDTGELFF.

This rearrangement joins TRBV5-1 to TRBJ2-6; D is unresolved. The CDR3 is 15 residues long. V shed 0 bases and J shed 2 bases, with 6 bases lying between them. Germline CDR1 reads SGHRS; CDR2 reads YFSETQ. The chain's CDR3 is CASSLGQAGANVLTF. CDR3 DNA sequence: TGCGCCAGCAGCTTGGGGCAGGCTGGGGCCAACGTCCTGACTTTC.

The chain is built from TRBV30 and TRBJ2-3; TRBD2 matches 9 bases. Germline CDR1 is GTSNPN and CDR2 is SVGIG (reference sequence). This CDR3 comprises 15 residues. The V gene end was trimmed by 5 bases and the J gene end by 4 bases; junction bases not matched to a gene: 10. CDR3 coding DNA: TGTGCCTGGCGAAGGTCCCTAGCGGGGCCAGATACGCAGTATTTT. Encoded protein: CAWRRSLAGPDTQYF. Using reference TRBV30 and TRBJ2-3 for the parts outside the CDR3, the full variable domain is SQTIHQWPATLVQPVGSPLSLECTVEGTSNPNLYWYRQAAGRGLQLLFYSVGIGQISSEVPQNLSASRPQDRQFILSSKKLLLSDSGFYLCAWRRSLAGPDTQYFGPGTRLTVL.

The chain combines TRBV6-4 with TRBJ2-1; the D gene is possibly TRBD1 (6 bases). V was pared by 6 bases and J by 2 bases, with 17 bases between. CDR1 MRHNA and CDR2 SNTAGT come from the germline V gene. This CDR3 spans 16 amino acids. CDR3 coding DNA: TGTGCCAGCAGGCTGGGTTCAGGGGATCCCTACAATGAGCAGTTCTTC. This gives the protein CASRLGSGDPYNEQFF.

The chain links TRBV19 to TRBJ1-5; TRBD1 matches at 11 bases. The germline CDR1 and CDR2 sequences are LNHDA and SQIVND (reference sequence). The CDR3 covers 21 residues. The V segment lost 2 bases and the J segment 3 bases; nucleotides outside the gene matches: 18. The CDR3 region has the DNA TGTGCCAGTAGTATAAGGGACTACCGGGACAGGGGGTATGGTAACAATCAGCCCCAGCATTTT. This gives the protein CASSIRDYRDRGYGNNQPQHF.

The chain employs TRBV11-3 and TRBJ2-7; possible D gene TRBD2, 6 bases. V gave up 5 bases and J gave up 3 bases, with 11 bases separating them. The CDR3 is 13 amino acids. CDR1 and CDR2 (germline): SGHNT, YENEEA. The CDR3 protein is CASSRGTSYEQYF. The CDR3, as DNA: TGTGCCAGCAGCCGGGGGACCAGCTACGAGCAGTACTTC. Full variable domain (rest looked up from reference TRBV11-3 and TRBJ2-7): EAGVVQSPRYKIIEKKQPVAFWCNPISGHNTLYWYLQNLGQGPELLIRYENEEAVDDSQLPKDRFSAERLKGVDSTLKIQPAELGDSAVYLCASSRGTSYEQYFGPGTRLTVT.

The chain joins TRBV12-5 to TRBJ2-1, with 7 positions matching TRBD1. After removal of 6 bases from V and 3 bases from J, the junction contained 5 bases not matched to a gene. Germline V lookup: CDR1 LGHNT, CDR2 FRNRAP. The CDR3 extends over 14 amino acids. The DNA of the CDR3 is TGTGCTAGTGGAGTGGCAGGGGGCTACAATGAGCAGTTCTTC. Residues: CASGVAGGYNEQFF.

The rearrangement links TRBV28 to TRBJ1-2; D remains ambiguous. The CDR3 runs 13 residues. The V gene's germline CDR1 is MDHEN and CDR2 SYDVKM. With 7 bases removed from V and 4 bases from J, the gap between germline ends came to 13 bases. The CDR3 sequence is CASTLAAAYGYTF. DNA of the CDR3: TGTGCCAGCACCCTGGCGGCAGCCTATGGCTACACCTTC.

Comments on this clone: Other DNA sequences of this sample code for an identical CDR3. This chain joins TRBV7-2 and TRBJ1-4, with a possible D match to TRBD1 (6 bases). The V gene lost 1 base and the J gene lost 5 bases, with 11 bases spanning the gap. The germline gives CDR1 SGHTA, CDR2 FQGNSA. CDR3 length equals 15 residues. The CDR3 DNA sequence: TGTGCCAGCAGCTTAGTAGGAGGGGGGAATGAAAAACTGTTTTTT. Translating gives CASSLVGGGNEKLFF.

This clone was seen a single time. This chain uses TRBV5-4 with TRBJ2-5; 14 bases are a match to TRBD2. The length of the CDR3 is 17 residues. Germline V gene sequence: CDR1 SGHNT, CDR2 YYREEE (reference sequence). V gave up 2 bases and J gave up 0 bases; unmatched junction bases: 3. CDR3 DNA sequence: TGTGCCAGCAGCTTAGGGACTAGCGGGGGATACCAAGAGACCCAGTACTTC. It codes for CASSLGTSGGYQETQYF.

The J gene is TRBJ1-3, the V gene TRBV7-4; 11 bases align to TRBD1. Germline trimming cut 5 bases from V and 4 bases from J; bases unmatched to any gene: 7. The CDR3 covers 16 residues. Germline V lookup: CDR1 SGHVT, CDR2 SQSDAQ. The CDR3 sequence: CASSPPGQGGGNTIYF. CDR3 DNA sequence: TGTGCCAGCAGCCCGCCGGGACAGGGGGGAGGAAACACCATATATTTT.

The rearrangement links TRBV19 to TRBJ2-1, with D possibly TRBD2 on 6 matching bases. The germline V gene has CDR1 LNHDA and CDR2 SQIVND (reference sequence). The CDR3 is 15 residues long. V was cut by 1 base and J by 6 bases, with 13 bases left in between. The CDR3 reads CASSIVEGGSNEQFF. The CDR3 bases are TGTGCCAGTAGTATAGTAGAGGGAGGTTCCAATGAGCAGTTCTTC.

V is TRBV5-5 and J is TRBJ2-7, with no clear D. CDR1 and CDR2 (germline): SGHKS, YYEKEE (reference sequence). The CDR3 has 13 residues. V dropped 1 base and J dropped 0 bases, with 5 bases sitting between them. In DNA, the CDR3 is TGTGCCAGCAGCTTGACAAACTCCTACGAGCAGTACTTC. Translated: CASSLTNSYEQYF.

V gene TRBV5-1 combines with J gene TRBJ2-1; D may be TRBD2 (5 bases). The CDR3 sequence is 19 residues long. Trimming took off 2 bases at V and 2 bases at J, with 23 bases between the two ends. CDR1 and CDR2 from the germline V gene are SGHRS and YFSETQ. The CDR3 spells CASSFVLFEGRGAYNEQFF. In nucleotides, the CDR3 is TGCGCCAGCAGCTTTGTTTTGTTTGAGGGTCGTGGGGCCTACAATGAGCAGTTCTTC.

The gene calls are TRBV7-9 and TRBJ1-2; TRBD1 is a possible D gene (6 bases). Germline-derived CDR1 and CDR2 are SEHNR and FQNEAQ (reference sequence). V was pared by 6 bases and J by 6 bases, with 17 bases between. The CDR3 has 14 residues. The CDR3 protein is CASSRGQGKNGYTF. DNA for the CDR3: TGTGCCAGCAGTCGAGGGCAGGGGAAGAATGGCTACACCTTC.

This chain links TRBV6-4 with TRBJ2-3; weak D call: TRBD2 (6 bases). Germline V gene data show CDR1 as MRHNA and CDR2 as SNTAGT. The V and J ends lost 4 bases and 2 bases respectively, with 7 bases between them. CDR3 length: 13 amino acids. The CDR3 bases are TGTGCCAGCAGTGGCGGGGACACAGATACGCAGTATTTT. Translating it yields CASSGGDTDTQYF.